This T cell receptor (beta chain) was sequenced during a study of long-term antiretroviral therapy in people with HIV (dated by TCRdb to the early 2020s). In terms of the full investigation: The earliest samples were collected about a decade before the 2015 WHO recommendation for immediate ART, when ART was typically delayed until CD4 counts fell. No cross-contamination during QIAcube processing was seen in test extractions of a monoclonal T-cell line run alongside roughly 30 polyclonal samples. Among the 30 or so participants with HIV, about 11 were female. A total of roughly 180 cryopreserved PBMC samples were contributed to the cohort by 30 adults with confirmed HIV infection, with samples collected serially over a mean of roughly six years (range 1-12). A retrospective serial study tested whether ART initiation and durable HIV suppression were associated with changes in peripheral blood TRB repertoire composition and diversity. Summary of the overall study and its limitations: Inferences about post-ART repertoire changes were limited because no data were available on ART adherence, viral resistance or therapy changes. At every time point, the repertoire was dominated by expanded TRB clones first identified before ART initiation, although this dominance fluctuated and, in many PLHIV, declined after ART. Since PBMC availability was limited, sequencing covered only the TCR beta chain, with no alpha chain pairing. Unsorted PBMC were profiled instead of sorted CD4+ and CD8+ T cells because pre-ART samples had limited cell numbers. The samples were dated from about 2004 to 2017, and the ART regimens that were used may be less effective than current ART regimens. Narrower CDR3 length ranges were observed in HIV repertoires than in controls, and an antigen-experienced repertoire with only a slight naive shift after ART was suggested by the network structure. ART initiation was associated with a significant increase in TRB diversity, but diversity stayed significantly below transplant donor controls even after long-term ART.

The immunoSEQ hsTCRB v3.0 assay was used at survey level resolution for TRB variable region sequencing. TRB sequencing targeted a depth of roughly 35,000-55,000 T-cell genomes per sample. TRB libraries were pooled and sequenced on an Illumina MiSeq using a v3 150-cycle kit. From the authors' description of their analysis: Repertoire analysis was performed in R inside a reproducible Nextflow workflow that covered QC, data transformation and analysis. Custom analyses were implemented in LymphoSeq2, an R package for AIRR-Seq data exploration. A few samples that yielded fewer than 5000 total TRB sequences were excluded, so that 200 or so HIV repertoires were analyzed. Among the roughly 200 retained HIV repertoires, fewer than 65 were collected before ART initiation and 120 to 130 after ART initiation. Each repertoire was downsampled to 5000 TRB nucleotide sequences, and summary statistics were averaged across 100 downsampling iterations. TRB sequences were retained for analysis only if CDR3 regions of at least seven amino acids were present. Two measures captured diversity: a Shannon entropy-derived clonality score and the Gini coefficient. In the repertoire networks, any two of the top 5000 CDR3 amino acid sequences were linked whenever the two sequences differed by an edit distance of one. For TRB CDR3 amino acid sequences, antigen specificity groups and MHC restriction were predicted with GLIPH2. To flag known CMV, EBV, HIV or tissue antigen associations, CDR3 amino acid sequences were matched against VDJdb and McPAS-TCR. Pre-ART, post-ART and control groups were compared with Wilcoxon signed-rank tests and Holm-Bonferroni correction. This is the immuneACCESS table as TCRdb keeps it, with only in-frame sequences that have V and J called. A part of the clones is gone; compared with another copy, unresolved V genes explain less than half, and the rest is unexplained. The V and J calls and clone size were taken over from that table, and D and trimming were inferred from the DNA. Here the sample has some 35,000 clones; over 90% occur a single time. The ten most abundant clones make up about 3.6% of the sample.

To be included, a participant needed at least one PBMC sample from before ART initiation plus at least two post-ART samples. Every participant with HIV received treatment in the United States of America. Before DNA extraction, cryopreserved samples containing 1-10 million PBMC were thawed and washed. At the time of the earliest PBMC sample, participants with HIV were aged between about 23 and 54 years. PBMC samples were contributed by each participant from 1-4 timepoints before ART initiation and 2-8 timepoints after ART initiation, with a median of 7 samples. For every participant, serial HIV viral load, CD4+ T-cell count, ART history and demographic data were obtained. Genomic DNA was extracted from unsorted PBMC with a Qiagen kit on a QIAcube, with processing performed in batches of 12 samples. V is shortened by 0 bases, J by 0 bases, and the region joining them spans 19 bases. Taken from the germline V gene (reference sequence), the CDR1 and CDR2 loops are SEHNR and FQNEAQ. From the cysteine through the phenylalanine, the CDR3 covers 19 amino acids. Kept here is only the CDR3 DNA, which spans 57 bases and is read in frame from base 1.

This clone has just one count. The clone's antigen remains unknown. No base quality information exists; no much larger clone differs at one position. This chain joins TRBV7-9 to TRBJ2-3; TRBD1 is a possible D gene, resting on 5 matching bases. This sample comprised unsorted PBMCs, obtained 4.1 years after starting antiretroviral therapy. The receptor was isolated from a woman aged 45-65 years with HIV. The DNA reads TGTGCCAGCAGCTTAGCCTTCCAGGGAAATACTTCTAGCACAGATACGCAGTATTTT. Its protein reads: CASSLAFQGNTSSTDTQYF.